This paragraph reports one TCR beta chain. Its antigen is undetermined. The data originate from a study of T cell responses to AZD1222 COVID-19 vaccine. As for the study in general: Second doses at about 4 or about 12 weeks were pooled.

Losses at the gene ends were 0 bases for V and 4 bases for J; bases not matched to a gene: 3. Germline CDR1 reads SGHTS; CDR2 reads YDEGEE. The CDR3 totals 15 residues. Clones were read by immunoSEQ multiplex PCR, and TCRdb kept only the in-frame ones, dropping some. This sample has roughly 71,000 clones, with 85% found just once. Study observations and caveats: The donor cohort was predominantly white British with a female majority, and clonal diversity may have been underestimated. Spike-specific TCR breadth and depth were elevated following two AZD1222 doses. Seropositive AZD1222 recipients at baseline numbered only 6 or 7.

The sequencing here drew on peripheral blood, taken on day 0 of AZD1222 vaccination. This TCR derives from an adult in good health. The chain uses TRBV5-8 and TRBJ2-1; 8 bases are shared with TRBD1. The DNA for the CDR3 is TGTGCCAGCAGCTTGGGACAGGGGTTATACAATGAGCAGTTCTTC. Its translation: CASSLGQGLYNEQFF.